This T cell receptor (beta chain) is from a study of response to subunit inactivated influenza vaccine. The V gene's germline CDR1 is SQVTM and CDR2 ANQGSEA. The CDR3 covers 11 residues. Trimming removed 3 bases from V and 5 bases from J, with 8 bases in between. Study conclusions and caveats: Each seasonal influenza vaccination, the authors suggested, recruits few new T cells.

MiXCR, applied by TCRdb to the RT-PCR reads, yields one record per CDR3 protein. The sample shows more than 600,000 distinct CDR3 sequences, approximately 18% of them seen only once. This clonotype was observed a few times. The antigen remains unidentified. The clonotype comes from a man between 50 and 59 years old who received an inactivated influenza vaccine. The sequencing here drew on PBMCs from blood, taken roughly 5 days after vaccination. V usage is TRBV29-1 and J usage is TRBJ2-7; either TRBD1 or TRBD2 may supply D (5 bases each). The CDR3 protein is CSVDRGDEQYF. The CDR3 coding sequence is TGCAGCGTTGATAGGGGAGACGAGCAGTACTTC.